This TCR beta chain is drawn from a study of control samples from healthy donors and cancer patients. Generated by immunoSEQ multiplex PCR, the TCRdb table keeps only in-frame clones and is missing some. The sample carries over 110,000 clones, roughly 92% recorded once. The CDR3 totals 14 residues. CDR1 and CDR2 from the germline V gene are MNHEY and SVGAGI. Trimming shortened V by 2 bases and J by 0 bases, and 7 bases separated the two germline ends. The receptor's source is a man aged 25 to 40 in good health. The sample comprised blood. The gene calls are TRBV6-5 and TRBJ1-1; no clear D gene. The CDR3 loop is CASSYTRVNTEAFF. The CDR3 region has the DNA TGTGCCAGCAGTTACACCCGGGTGAACACTGAAGCTTTCTTT.